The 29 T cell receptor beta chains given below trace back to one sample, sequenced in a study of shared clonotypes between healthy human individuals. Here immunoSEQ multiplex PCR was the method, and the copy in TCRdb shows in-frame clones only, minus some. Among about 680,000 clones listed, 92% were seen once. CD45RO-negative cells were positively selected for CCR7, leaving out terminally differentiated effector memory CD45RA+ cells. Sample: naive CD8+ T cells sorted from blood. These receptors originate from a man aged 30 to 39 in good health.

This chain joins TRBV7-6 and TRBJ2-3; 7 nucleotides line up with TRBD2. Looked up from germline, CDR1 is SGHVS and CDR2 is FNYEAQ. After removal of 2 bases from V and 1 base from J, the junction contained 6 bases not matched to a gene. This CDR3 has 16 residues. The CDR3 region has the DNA TGTGCCAGCAGCTTATCAGCTAGCGGCCGCACAGATACGCAGTATTTT. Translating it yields CASSLSASGRTDTQYF.

The CDR3 sequence is CASSWSGSANEQFF. CDR3 in DNA: TGTGCCAGCAGCTGGAGCGGGTCCGCCAATGAGCAGTTCTTC. The chain combines TRBV7-3 with TRBJ2-1; maybe TRBD2 (6 bases). The CDR3 loop spans 14 amino acids. The germline gives CDR1 SGHTA, CDR2 FQGTGA. V dropped 4 bases and J dropped 6 bases, with 13 bases sitting between them.

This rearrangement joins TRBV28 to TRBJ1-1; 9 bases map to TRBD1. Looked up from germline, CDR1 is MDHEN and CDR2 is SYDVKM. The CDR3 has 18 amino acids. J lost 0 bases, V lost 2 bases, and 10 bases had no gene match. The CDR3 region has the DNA TGTGCCAGCAGTTTACGTTTACCCGGACAGGGGATGAACACTGAAGCTTTCTTT. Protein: CASSLRLPGQGMNTEAFF.

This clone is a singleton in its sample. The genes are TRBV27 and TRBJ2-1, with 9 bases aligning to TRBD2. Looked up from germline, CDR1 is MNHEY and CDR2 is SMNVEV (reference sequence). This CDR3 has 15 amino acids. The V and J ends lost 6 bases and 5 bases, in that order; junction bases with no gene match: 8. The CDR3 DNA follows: TGTGCCAGCAGCCCGCGCCGACTAGCGGACAATGAGCAGTTCTTC. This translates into CASSPRRLADNEQFF.

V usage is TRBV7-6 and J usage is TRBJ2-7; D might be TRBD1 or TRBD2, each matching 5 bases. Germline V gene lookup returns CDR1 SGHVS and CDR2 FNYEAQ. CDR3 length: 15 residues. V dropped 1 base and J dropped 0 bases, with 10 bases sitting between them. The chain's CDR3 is CASSLGGAGSYEQYF. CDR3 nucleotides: TGTGCCAGCAGCTTAGGAGGGGCGGGCTCCTACGAGCAGTACTTC.

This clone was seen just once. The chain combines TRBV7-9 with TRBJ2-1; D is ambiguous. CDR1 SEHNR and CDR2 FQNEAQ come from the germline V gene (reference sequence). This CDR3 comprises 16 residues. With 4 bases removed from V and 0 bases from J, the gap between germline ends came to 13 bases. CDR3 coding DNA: TGTGCCAGCAGCTCCCCCCAGGATCGCTCCTACAATGAGCAGTTCTTC. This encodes CASSSPQDRSYNEQFF.

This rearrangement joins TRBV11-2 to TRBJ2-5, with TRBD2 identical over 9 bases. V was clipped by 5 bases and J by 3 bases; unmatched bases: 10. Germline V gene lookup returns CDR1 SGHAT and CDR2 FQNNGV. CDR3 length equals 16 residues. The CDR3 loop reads CASSAGGTSTKETQYF. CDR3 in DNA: TGTGCCAGCAGCGCGGGGGGGACTAGCACTAAAGAGACCCAGTACTTC.

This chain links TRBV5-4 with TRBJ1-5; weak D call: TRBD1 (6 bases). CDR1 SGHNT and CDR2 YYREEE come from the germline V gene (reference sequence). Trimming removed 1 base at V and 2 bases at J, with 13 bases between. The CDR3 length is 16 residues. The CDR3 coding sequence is TGTGCCAGCAGCTTGCAGGGGTTTGGGGGCAATCAGCCCCAGCATTTT. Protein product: CASSLQGFGGNQPQHF.

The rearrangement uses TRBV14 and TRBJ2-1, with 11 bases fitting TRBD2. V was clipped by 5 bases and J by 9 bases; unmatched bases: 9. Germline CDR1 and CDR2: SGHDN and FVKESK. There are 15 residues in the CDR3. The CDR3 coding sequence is TGTGCCAGCAGCGTTCTAGCGGGAGGCCCAGGTGAGCAGTTCTTC. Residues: CASSVLAGGPGEQFF.

The CDR3 is CASSPGTDATNEKLFF. CDR3 nucleotides: TGTGCCAGCAGTCCGGGGACAGATGCAACTAATGAAAAACTGTTTTTT. This chain connects TRBV27 to TRBJ1-4, with 7 bases that match TRBD1. The V segment lost 5 bases and the J segment 0 bases; nucleotides outside the gene matches: 6. The CDR3 length is 16 residues. Germline V gives CDR1 MNHEY, CDR2 SMNVEV (reference sequence).

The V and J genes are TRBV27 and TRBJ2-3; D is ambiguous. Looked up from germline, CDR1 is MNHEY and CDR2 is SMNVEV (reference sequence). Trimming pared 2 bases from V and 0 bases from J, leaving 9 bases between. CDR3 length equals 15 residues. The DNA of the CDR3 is TGTGCCAGCAGTTTACCGGGTGCTAGCACAGATACGCAGTATTTT. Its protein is CASSLPGASTDTQYF.

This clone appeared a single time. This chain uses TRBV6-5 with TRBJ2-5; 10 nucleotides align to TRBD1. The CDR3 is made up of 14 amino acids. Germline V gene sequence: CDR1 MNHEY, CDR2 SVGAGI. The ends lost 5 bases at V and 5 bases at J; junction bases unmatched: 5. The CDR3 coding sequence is TGTGCCAGCAGTATGACAGGGGGCCAGGAGACCCAGTACTTC. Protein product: CASSMTGGQETQYF.

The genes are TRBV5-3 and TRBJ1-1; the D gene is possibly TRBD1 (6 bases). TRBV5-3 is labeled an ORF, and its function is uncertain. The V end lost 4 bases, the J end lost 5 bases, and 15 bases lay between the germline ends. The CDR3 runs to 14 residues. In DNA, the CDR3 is TGTGCCAGAAGCCCCGCCACAGGGCGGACTGAAGCTTTCTTT. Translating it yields CARSPATGRTEAFF.

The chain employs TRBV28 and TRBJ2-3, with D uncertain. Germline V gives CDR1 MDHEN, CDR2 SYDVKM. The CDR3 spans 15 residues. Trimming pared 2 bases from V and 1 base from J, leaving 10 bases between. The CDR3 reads CASSLRQSRTDTQYF. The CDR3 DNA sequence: TGTGCCAGCAGTTTACGGCAGTCCCGCACAGATACGCAGTATTTT.

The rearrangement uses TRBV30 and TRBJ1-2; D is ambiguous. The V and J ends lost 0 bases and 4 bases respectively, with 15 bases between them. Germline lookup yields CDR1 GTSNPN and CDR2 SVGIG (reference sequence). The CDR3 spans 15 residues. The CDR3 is CAWSVPGEPGYGYTF. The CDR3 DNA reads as TGTGCCTGGAGTGTACCGGGCGAACCGGGCTATGGCTACACCTTC.

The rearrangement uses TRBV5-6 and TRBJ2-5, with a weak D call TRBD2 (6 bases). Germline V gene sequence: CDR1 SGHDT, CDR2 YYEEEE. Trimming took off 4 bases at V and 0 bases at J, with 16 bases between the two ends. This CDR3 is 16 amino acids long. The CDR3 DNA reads TGTGCCAGCAGCAAGTCCGCAGGGAGGTACCAAGAGACCCAGTACTTC. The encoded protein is CASSKSAGRYQETQYF.

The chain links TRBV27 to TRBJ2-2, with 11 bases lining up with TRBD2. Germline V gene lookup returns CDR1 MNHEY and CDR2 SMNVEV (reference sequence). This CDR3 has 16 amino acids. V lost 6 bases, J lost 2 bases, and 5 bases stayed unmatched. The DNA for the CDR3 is TGTGCCAGCAGCGAACTAGCGGGAGTCAACACCGGGGAGCTGTTTTTT. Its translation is CASSELAGVNTGELFF.

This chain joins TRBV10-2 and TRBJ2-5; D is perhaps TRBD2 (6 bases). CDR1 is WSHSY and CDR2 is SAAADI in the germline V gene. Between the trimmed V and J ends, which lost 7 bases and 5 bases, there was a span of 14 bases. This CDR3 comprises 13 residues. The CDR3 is CASNGEVWETQYF. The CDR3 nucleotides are TGCGCCAGCAACGGGGAGGTGTGGGAGACCCAGTACTTC.

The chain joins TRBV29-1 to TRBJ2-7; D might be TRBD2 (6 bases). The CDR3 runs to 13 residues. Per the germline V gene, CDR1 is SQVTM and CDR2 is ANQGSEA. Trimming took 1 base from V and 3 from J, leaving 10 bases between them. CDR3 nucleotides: TGCAGCGTTGAAGTGGAGGGTTACTACGAGCAGTACTTC. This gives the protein CSVEVEGYYEQYF.

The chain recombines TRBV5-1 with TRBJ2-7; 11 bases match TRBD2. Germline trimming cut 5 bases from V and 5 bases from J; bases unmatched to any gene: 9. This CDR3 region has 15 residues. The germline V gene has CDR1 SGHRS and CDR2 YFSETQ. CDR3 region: CASRLGLAGGNEQYF. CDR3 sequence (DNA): TGCGCCAGCAGGCTAGGACTAGCGGGCGGTAACGAGCAGTACTTC.

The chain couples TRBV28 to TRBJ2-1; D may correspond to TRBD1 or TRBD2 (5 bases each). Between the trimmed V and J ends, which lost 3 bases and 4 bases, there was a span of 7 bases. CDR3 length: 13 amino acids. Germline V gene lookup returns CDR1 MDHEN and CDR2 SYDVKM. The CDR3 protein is CASSFREYNEQFF. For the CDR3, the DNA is TGTGCCAGCAGTTTCAGGGAGTACAATGAGCAGTTCTTC.

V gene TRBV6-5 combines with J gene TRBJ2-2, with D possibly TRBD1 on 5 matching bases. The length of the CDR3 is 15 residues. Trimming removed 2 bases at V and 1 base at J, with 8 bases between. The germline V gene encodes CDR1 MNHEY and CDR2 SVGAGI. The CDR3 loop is CASSYRGKNTGELFF. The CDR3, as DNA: TGTGCCAGCAGTTACAGGGGAAAGAACACCGGGGAGCTGTTTTTT.

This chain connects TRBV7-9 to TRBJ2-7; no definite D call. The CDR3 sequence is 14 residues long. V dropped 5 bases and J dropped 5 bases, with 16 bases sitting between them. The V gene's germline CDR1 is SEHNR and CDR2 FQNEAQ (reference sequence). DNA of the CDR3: TGTGCCAGCAGCCGCGAGCGACCGAAGAACGAGCAGTACTTC. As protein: CASSRERPKNEQYF.

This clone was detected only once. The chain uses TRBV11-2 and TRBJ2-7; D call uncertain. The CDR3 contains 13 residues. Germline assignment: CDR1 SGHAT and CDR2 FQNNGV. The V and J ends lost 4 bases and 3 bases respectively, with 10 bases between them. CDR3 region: CASSSTPLYEQYF. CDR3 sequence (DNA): TGTGCCAGCAGCTCGACTCCTCTCTACGAGCAGTACTTC.

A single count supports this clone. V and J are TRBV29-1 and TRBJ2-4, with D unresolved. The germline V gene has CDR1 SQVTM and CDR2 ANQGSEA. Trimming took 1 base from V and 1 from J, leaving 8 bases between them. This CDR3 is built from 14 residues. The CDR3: CSVEGGWAKNIQYF. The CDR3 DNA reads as TGCAGCGTTGAAGGTGGGTGGGCCAAAAACATTCAGTACTTC.

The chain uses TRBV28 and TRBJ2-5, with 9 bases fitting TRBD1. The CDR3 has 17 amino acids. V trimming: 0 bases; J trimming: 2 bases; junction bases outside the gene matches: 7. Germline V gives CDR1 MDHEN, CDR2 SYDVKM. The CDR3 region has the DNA TGTGCCAGCAGTTTATGGGCTCTGGGGACAGGGCAAGAGACCCAGTACTTC. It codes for CASSLWALGTGQETQYF.

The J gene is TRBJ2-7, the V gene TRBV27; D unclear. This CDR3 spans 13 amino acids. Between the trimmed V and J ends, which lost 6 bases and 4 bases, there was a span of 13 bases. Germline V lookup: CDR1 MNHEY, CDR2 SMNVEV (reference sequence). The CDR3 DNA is TGTGCCAGCAGCGGGCCCCCTCTTTACGAGCAGTACTTC. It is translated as CASSGPPLYEQYF.

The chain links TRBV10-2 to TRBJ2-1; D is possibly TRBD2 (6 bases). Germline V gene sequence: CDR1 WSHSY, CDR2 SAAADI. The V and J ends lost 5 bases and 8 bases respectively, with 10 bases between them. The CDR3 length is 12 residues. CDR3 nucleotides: TGCGCCAGCAGTTTACTAGCCGATGAGCAGTTCTTC. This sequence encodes CASSLLADEQFF.

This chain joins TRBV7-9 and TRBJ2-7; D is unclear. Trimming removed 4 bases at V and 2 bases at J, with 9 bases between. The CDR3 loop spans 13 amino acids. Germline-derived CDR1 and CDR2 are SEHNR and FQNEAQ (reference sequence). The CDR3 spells CASSSPNAYEQYF. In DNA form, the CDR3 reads TGTGCCAGCAGCTCCCCAAACGCCTACGAGCAGTACTTC.